The 25 T cell receptor beta chains presented below share a single source sample, sequenced in a study of shared clonotypes between healthy human individuals. Positive CCR7 selection of CD45RO-negative cells yielded the naive CD8 cells, and terminally differentiated effector memory CD45RA+ cells were excluded. TCRdb's copy holds only in-frame clones and misses some; the assay was immunoSEQ multiplex PCR. The sample holds around 640,000 clones; about 96% are singletons and the top ten take less than 0.12%. Specimen: naive CD8+ T cells sorted from blood. These receptors all come from a woman in her 30s in good health.

This chain uses TRBV19 with TRBJ2-5; possible D gene TRBD1, 6 bases. Matching the DNA end better, TRBJ2-7 makes the J call doubtful. CDR3 length: 14 amino acids. The V gene's germline CDR1 is LNHDA and CDR2 SQIVND (reference sequence). The CDR3 is CASSLPGASYEQYF. CDR3 DNA sequence: TGTGCCAGTAGTCTGCCAGGGGCTTCCTACGAGCAGTACTTC.

The chain combines TRBV14 with TRBJ2-7; TRBD2 is a possible D gene (6 bases). The V gene lost 0 bases and the J gene lost 3 bases, with 9 bases spanning the gap. The CDR3 covers 14 residues. CDR1 and CDR2 (germline): SGHDN, FVKESK. CDR3 loop: CASSQDPGSYEQYF. CDR3 DNA sequence: TGTGCCAGCAGCCAAGATCCCGGGAGCTACGAGCAGTACTTC. Using reference TRBV14 and TRBJ2-7 for the parts outside the CDR3, the full variable domain is EAGVTQFPSHSVIEKGQTVTLRCDPISGHDNLYWYRRVMGKEIKFLLHFVKESKQDESGMPNNRFLAERTGGTYSTLKVQPAELEDSGVYFCASSQDPGSYEQYFGPGTRLTVT.

This chain connects TRBV28 to TRBJ2-7; tentatively, D is TRBD2 (5 bases). The germline V gene encodes CDR1 MDHEN and CDR2 SYDVKM. The CDR3 is 15 residues long. V was pared by 3 bases and J by 0 bases, with 12 bases between. The CDR3 DNA reads as TGTGCCAGCAGTTTCCCGCGGGCGAGCTCCTACGAGCAGTACTTC. Amino acids: CASSFPRASSYEQYF.

This clone was picked up a small number of times. The chain is built from TRBV4-2 and TRBJ2-2; D gene ambiguous. In germline, CDR1 is LGHNA, CDR2 YNFKEQ. This CDR3 is built from 12 residues. V dropped 4 bases and J dropped 5 bases, with 5 bases sitting between them. The CDR3 bases are TGTGCCAGCAGCCGGCAGACCGGGGAGCTGTTTTTT. It yields the protein CASSRQTGELFF.

With respect to this clone: Compared with germline, one end of the junction differs, possibly owing to a read error. The chain carries TRBV10-3 and TRBJ2-3, with D possibly being TRBD2 (5 bases). The CDR3 has 13 residues. Germline loops: CDR1 ENHRY, CDR2 SYGVKD. CDR3 sequence reads: CAINERATDTQYF. CDR3 nucleotide sequence: TGTGCCATCAATGAGAGGGCCACAGATACGCAGTATTTT.

The rearrangement links TRBV19 to TRBJ1-1, with D possibly being TRBD1 (6 bases). The CDR3 consists of 14 residues. The V gene lost 6 bases and the J gene lost 2 bases, with 13 bases spanning the gap. The germline CDR1 and CDR2 sequences are LNHDA and SQIVND (reference sequence). The CDR3 DNA reads as TGTGCCAGTAGCCCGGACAGCTACAACACTGAAGCTTTCTTT. Encoded protein: CASSPDSYNTEAFF.

This chain joins TRBV29-1 and TRBJ2-5; D is ambiguous. Between the trimmed V and J ends, which lost 5 bases and 5 bases, there was a span of 18 bases. Germline values: CDR1 SQVTM, CDR2 ANQGSEA. This CDR3 is built from 14 residues. CDR3 sequence: CSVYPARAGETQYF. In nucleotides, the CDR3 is TGCAGCGTTTACCCAGCTCGCGCCGGGGAGACCCAGTACTTC.

The chain links TRBV9 to TRBJ1-5; D perhaps matches TRBD1 (5 bases). The CDR3 covers 13 residues. V lost 0 bases and J 6 bases, leaving 7 bases between the germline ends. The germline CDR1 and CDR2 sequences are SGDLS and YYNGEE. The chain's CDR3 is CASSVEGIQPQHF. The CDR3 region has the DNA TGTGCCAGCAGCGTAGAGGGGATTCAGCCCCAGCATTTT.

V and J are TRBV4-1 and TRBJ1-4; TRBD1 matches 7 bases. Per the germline V gene, CDR1 is MGHRA and CDR2 is YSYEKL. With V trimmed by 4 bases and J by 1 base, 6 bases remained unmatched. This CDR3 contains 16 residues. The CDR3 DNA reads TGCGCCAGCAGCCGAGAGCAGGGGGGAACTAATGAAAAACTGTTTTTT. Encoded protein: CASSREQGGTNEKLFF.

The rearrangement uses TRBV18 and TRBJ2-1; TRBD2 might be the D (5 bases). The CDR3 has 15 residues. Germline-derived CDR1 and CDR2 are KGHSH and LQKENI. V was shortened by 0 bases and J by 2 bases, with 8 bases between the two germline ends. CDR3 bases: TGTGCCAGCTCACCACCCCGGGATACCTACAATGAGCAGTTCTTC. It translates to CASSPPRDTYNEQFF.

The rearrangement uses TRBV6-5 and TRBJ2-7; D not resolved. Trimming stripped 7 bases from V and 7 bases from J, with 23 bases between. CDR1 MNHEY and CDR2 SVGAGI come from the germline V gene. The CDR3 runs 15 residues. CDR3 region: CASTPFRANQGEQYF. The CDR3 DNA is TGTGCCAGCACTCCATTCCGGGCTAACCAAGGGGAGCAGTACTTC.

The chain couples TRBV7-9 to TRBJ1-2; no clear D. Germline V gives CDR1 SEHNR, CDR2 FQNEAQ (reference sequence). The V end lost 2 bases, the J end lost 2 bases, and 9 bases lay between the germline ends. This CDR3 comprises 14 residues. CDR3 protein: CASSLSRLNYGYTF. CDR3 sequence (DNA): TGTGCCAGCAGCTTATCTAGGCTGAACTATGGCTACACCTTC. Full variable domain (remainder filled in from reference TRBV7-9 and TRBJ1-2): DTGVSQNPRHKITKRGQNVTFRCDPISEHNRLYWYRQTLGQGPEFLTYFQNEAQLEKSRLLSDRFSAERPKGSFSTLEIQRTEQGDSAMYLCASSLSRLNYGYTFGSGTRLTVV.

The rearrangement links TRBV27 to TRBJ2-2; D is unresolved. There are 18 residues in the CDR3. The germline gives CDR1 MNHEY, CDR2 SMNVEV (reference sequence). With 2 bases removed from V and 0 bases from J, the gap between germline ends came to 16 bases. DNA of the CDR3: TGTGCCAGCAGTTTAGCGTCAAACTTCTTCCCGAACACCGGGGAGCTGTTTTTT. Translating it yields CASSLASNFFPNTGELFF.

This chain joins TRBV5-4 and TRBJ1-2; weak D call: TRBD1 (5 bases). Trimming removed 3 bases at V and 4 bases at J, with 10 bases between. The CDR3 extends over 13 amino acids. Germline V gene sequence: CDR1 SGHNT, CDR2 YYREEE (reference sequence). The CDR3 protein is CASSSDSPYGYTF. As DNA, the CDR3 is TGTGCCAGCAGCTCCGACAGTCCCTATGGCTACACCTTC.

The V and J genes are TRBV5-6 and TRBJ2-7, with 7 bases that match TRBD2. V gave up 3 bases and J gave up 5 bases; unmatched junction bases: 14. The V gene's germline CDR1 is SGHDT and CDR2 YYEEEE. The CDR3 runs to 16 residues. The CDR3 sequence: CASSSAPGAGAHEQYF. CDR3 coding DNA: TGTGCCAGCAGCTCGGCCCCCGGGGCGGGAGCCCACGAGCAGTACTTC.

The chain has TRBV7-3 and TRBJ2-7; D is possibly TRBD1 or TRBD2 (6 bases each). The germline gives CDR1 SGHTA, CDR2 FQGTGA. Trimming took off 1 base at V and 6 bases at J, with 19 bases between the two ends. The CDR3 runs to 16 residues. CDR3 amino acids: CASSLRAVSEGGEQYF. The CDR3 nucleotides read TGTGCCAGCAGCTTAAGGGCAGTGTCGGAGGGGGGCGAGCAGTACTTC.

The chain couples TRBV4-2 to TRBJ1-1; TRBD1 matches 10 bases. CDR1 and CDR2 (germline): LGHNA, YNFKEQ. The V segment lost 3 bases and the J segment 4 bases; nucleotides outside the gene matches: 11. The CDR3 extends over 17 amino acids. The DNA of the CDR3 is TGTGCCAGCAGCCAGCCCCCGGAAGGACAGGGGGGCACTGAAGCTTTCTTT. Protein: CASSQPPEGQGGTEAFF.

The chain is built from TRBV2 and TRBJ2-7; D gene uncertain. The V gene's germline CDR1 is SNHLY and CDR2 FYNNEI. The CDR3 has 15 amino acids. The V end was cut by 0 bases, the J end by 3 bases, with 12 bases between. CDR3 residues: CASSEAGQVLYEQYF. CDR3 in DNA: TGTGCCAGCAGTGAAGCCGGGCAAGTCCTCTACGAGCAGTACTTC.

DNA of the CDR3: TGTGCCAGCAGTGGGGTGAAAGCGGGTACGCAGTATTTT. Protein sequence: CASSGVKAGTQYF. The gene calls are TRBV2 and TRBJ2-3; D possibly corresponds to TRBD2 (6 bases). The CDR3 covers 13 residues. V was cut by 4 bases and J by 8 bases, with 13 bases left in between. The V gene's germline CDR1 is SNHLY and CDR2 FYNNEI. Complete variable domain (other parts from reference TRBV2 and TRBJ2-3): EPEVTQTPSHQVTQMGQEVILRCVPISNHLYFYWYRQILGQKVEFLVSFYNNEISEKSEIFDDQFSVERPDGSNFTLKIRSTKLEDSAMYFCASSGVKAGTQYFGPGTRLTVL.

This clone has more than one count but fewer than ten. The J gene is TRBJ2-3, the V gene TRBV14; no clear D. V dropped 0 bases and J dropped 2 bases, with 12 bases sitting between them. CDR3 size: 16 residues. Germline V gives CDR1 SGHDN, CDR2 FVKESK. The CDR3 coding sequence is TGTGCCAGCAGCCAAGAAGGCAGTCTGCTCACAGATACGCAGTATTTT. Its translation is CASSQEGSLLTDTQYF.

This clone has a single count. The chain joins TRBV28 to TRBJ2-3; D possibly corresponds to TRBD2 (5 bases). The length of the CDR3 is 14 residues. Germline CDR1 is MDHEN and CDR2 is SYDVKM. The CDR3 here is CGTLGLADTDTQYF. The CDR3 DNA reads as TGTGGTACCTTAGGGCTAGCAGACACAGATACGCAGTATTTT.

The chain employs TRBV28 and TRBJ2-7, with D hard to call. CDR3 length: 14 residues. Trimming shortened V by 7 bases and J by 0 bases, and 13 bases separated the two germline ends. Germline CDR1 is MDHEN and CDR2 is SYDVKM. CDR3 coding DNA: TGTGCCAGCACCGATTCTCTGTACTCCTACGAGCAGTACTTC. This codes for CASTDSLYSYEQYF.

The chain recombines TRBV27 with TRBJ2-7; TRBD2 matches at 9 bases. CDR3 size: 16 residues. Germline CDR1 MNHEY, CDR2 SMNVEV (reference sequence). Trimming cost V 5 bases and J 1 base; bases outside gene matches: 9. CDR3 in DNA: TGTGCCAGCAGTCCGTCTAGCGGGACGCTTTCCTACGAGCAGTACTTC. Its protein is CASSPSSGTLSYEQYF.

The chain links TRBV11-3 to TRBJ2-5, with 7 bases that match TRBD2. Trimming at V came to 5 bases and at J to 5 bases, leaving 5 bases not matched to a gene. The CDR3 has 13 amino acids. Germline V gene data show CDR1 as SGHNT and CDR2 as YENEEA. In DNA form, the CDR3 reads TGTGCCAGCAGCAATTCGGGAGGTGAGACCCAGTACTTC. Translation gives CASSNSGGETQYF. The full variable domain, rest sourced from reference TRBV11-3 and TRBJ2-5, is EAGVVQSPRYKIIEKKQPVAFWCNPISGHNTLYWYLQNLGQGPELLIRYENEEAVDDSQLPKDRFSAERLKGVDSTLKIQPAELGDSAVYLCASSNSGGETQYFGPGTRLLVL.

This chain uses TRBV2 with TRBJ2-1; D may be TRBD2 (8 bases). The CDR3 contains 15 residues. Germline V gene lookup returns CDR1 SNHLY and CDR2 FYNNEI. V shed 10 bases and J shed 6 bases, with 22 bases lying between them. The CDR3 DNA follows: TGTGCCACCCTAGGGGGCGGGAGGCTTTCCAATGAGCAGTTCTTC. Its translation is CATLGGGRLSNEQFF.